A selection of T cell receptor beta chains follows, all from one sample in a study of blood T cell repertoires in COVID-19. Clones were read by immunoSEQ multiplex PCR, and TCRdb kept only the in-frame ones, dropping some. The table has 250,000 to 300,000 clones, roughly 90% seen once. What was sequenced was PBMCs or T cells enriched from blood (not recorded which). The receptors were sampled from a woman aged 40-49 years who had recovered from COVID-19. The CDR3 runs from the conserved cysteine through the conserved F or W. D genes are given only for firm matches. Rows may omit the clone size; those that give it use once, few, many or a size class.

D: NA
J: TRBJ1-4
V: TRBV7-2
size: NA
DNA: TGTGCCAGCAGCTCCCAGGGAGGGGCGGAAAAACTGTTTTTT
CDR3: CASSSQGGAEKLFF

D: TRBD2
J: TRBJ2-7
V: TRBV2
size: NA
DNA: TGTGCCAGCAGTCGGAGAGGCGGGGGGCCTGAAGAGCAGTACTTC
CDR3: CASSRRGGGPEEQYF

D: NA
J: TRBJ1-6
V: TRBV14
size: NA
DNA: TGTGCCAGCAGCCAAGCATTCAGTTTTTATAATTCACCCCTCCACTTT
CDR3: CASSQAFSFYNSPLHF

D: TRBD2
J: TRBJ2-7
V: TRBV11-3
size: NA
DNA: TGTGCCAGCAGCTTAGGGACTAGTGGGGCCGACGAGCAGTACTTC
CDR3: CASSLGTSGADEQYF

D: TRBD2
J: TRBJ2-7
V: TRBV19
size: NA
DNA: TGTGCCAGTAGTATGATTAGCGGGGGCGAGCAGTACTTC
CDR3: CASSMISGGEQYF

D: TRBD1
J: TRBJ1-4
V: TRBV30
size: NA
DNA: TGTGCCTGGAGTGGGCACAGGGGGCACAGGGAAAAACTGTTTTTT
CDR3: CAWSGHRGHREKLFF

D: NA
J: TRBJ2-3
V: TRBV18
size: few
DNA: TGTGCCAGCTCACCCTATCGCAGGGATCCAGATACGCAGTATTTT
CDR3: CASSPYRRDPDTQYF

D: NA
J: TRBJ1-1
V: TRBV28
size: once
DNA: TGTGCCAGCAGTTCAATTGGGAGGAACACTGAAGCTTTCTTT
CDR3: CASSSIGRNTEAFF

D: NA
J: TRBJ2-3
V: TRBV9
size: NA
DNA: TGTGCCAGCAGCGTGGCGGGGGCAATCACAGATACGCAGTATTTT
CDR3: CASSVAGAITDTQYF

D: NA
J: TRBJ1-1
V: TRBV7-9
size: once
DNA: TGTGCCAGTAGCAAGGACACATCGAACACTGAAGCTTTCTTT
CDR3: CASSKDTSNTEAFF

D: NA
J: TRBJ2-3
V: TRBV5-4
size: NA
DNA: TGTGCCAGCAGCTCCCCGACCCGGCGGGTACCAGATACGCAGTATTTT
CDR3: CASSSPTRRVPDTQYF

D: NA
J: TRBJ1-1
V: TRBV6-1
size: few
DNA: TGTGCCAGCAGTGAAGGAGGGAGGCTCCAAGCTTTCTTT
CDR3: CASSEGGRLQAFF

D: TRBD1
J: TRBJ2-4
V: TRBV7-9
size: NA
DNA: TGTGCCAGCAGTCCCGGGACAGGGGGGAAAAACATTCAGTACTTC
CDR3: CASSPGTGGKNIQYF

D: NA
J: TRBJ2-1
V: TRBV25-1
size: NA
DNA: TGTGCCAGCAGTGAATTTAAGGGGGACTACAATGAGCAGTTCTTC
CDR3: CASSEFKGDYNEQFF

D: NA
J: TRBJ2-3
V: TRBV7-9
size: NA
DNA: TGTGCCAGCAGCTCTTCTAGCCTGCAGTATTTT
CDR3: CASSSSSLQYF

D: TRBD1
J: TRBJ2-1
V: TRBV5-4
size: few
DNA: TGTGCCAGCAGCTCTGGGACAGTCTACAATGAGCAGTTCTTC
CDR3: CASSSGTVYNEQFF

D: TRBD2
J: TRBJ2-3
V: TRBV4-1
size: once
DNA: TGCGCCAGCAGACACCCGCCTAGCGGGGGGGAGGTAGATACGCAGTATTTT
CDR3: CASRHPPSGGEVDTQYF